The entry below gives a single TCR beta chain sequence along with its context. The data stem from a study of T-cell memory formation after mild COVID-19. TCRdb re-called the 5' RACE reads through MiXCR, storing one row per CDR3 protein. The sample includes more than 70,000 distinct CDR3 sequences, around 13% of them seen just once. The CDR3 is made up of 17 amino acids. V was shortened by 4 bases and J by 3 bases, with 19 bases between the two germline ends. V gene TRBV23-1 combines with J gene TRBJ2-1; tentatively, D is TRBD1 (5 bases). TRBV23-1 is an ORF; its function is uncertain. This clonotype was sampled from an adult woman who had mild COVID-19 (a few samples of this study predate the infection). Cell type and time point are not known. Sequenced: PBMCs or a T cell subset sorted from them (not recorded which). The CDR3 region is CASSPPGPTGNYNEQFF. In DNA form, the CDR3 reads TGCGCCAGCAGTCCGCCCGGTCCTACAGGAAACTACAATGAGCAGTTCTTC.